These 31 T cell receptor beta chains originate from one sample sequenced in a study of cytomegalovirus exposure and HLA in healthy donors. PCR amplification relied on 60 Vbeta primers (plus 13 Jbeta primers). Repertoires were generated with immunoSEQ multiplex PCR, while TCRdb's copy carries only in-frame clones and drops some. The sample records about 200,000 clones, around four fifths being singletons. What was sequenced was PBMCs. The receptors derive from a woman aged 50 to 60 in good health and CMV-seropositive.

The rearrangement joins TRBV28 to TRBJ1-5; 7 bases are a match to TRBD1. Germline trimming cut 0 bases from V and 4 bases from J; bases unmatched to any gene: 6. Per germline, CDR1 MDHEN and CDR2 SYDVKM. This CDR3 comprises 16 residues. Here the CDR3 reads CASSLWTSGGNQPQHF. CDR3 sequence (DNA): TGTGCCAGCAGTTTATGGACCTCAGGGGGAAATCAGCCCCAGCATTTT. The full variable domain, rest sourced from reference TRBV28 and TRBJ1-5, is DVKVTQSSRYLVKRTGEKVFLECVQDMDHENMFWYRQDPGLGLRLIYFSYDVKMKEKGDIPEGYSVSREKKERFSLILESASTNQTSMYLCASSLWTSGGNQPQHFGDGTRLSIL.

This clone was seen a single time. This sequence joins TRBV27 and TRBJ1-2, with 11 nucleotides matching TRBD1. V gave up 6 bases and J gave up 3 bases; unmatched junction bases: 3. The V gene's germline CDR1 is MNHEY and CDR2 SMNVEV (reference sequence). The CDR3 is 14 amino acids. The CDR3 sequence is CASRGTGGYYGYTF. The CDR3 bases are TGTGCCAGCAGGGGGACAGGGGGATACTATGGCTACACCTTC.

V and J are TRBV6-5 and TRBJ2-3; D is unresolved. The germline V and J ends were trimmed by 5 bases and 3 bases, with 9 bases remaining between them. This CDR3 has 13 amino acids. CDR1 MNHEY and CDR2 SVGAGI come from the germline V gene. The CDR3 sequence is CASSPAGTDTQYF. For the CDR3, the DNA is TGTGCCAGCAGTCCCGCCGGGACAGATACGCAGTATTTT.

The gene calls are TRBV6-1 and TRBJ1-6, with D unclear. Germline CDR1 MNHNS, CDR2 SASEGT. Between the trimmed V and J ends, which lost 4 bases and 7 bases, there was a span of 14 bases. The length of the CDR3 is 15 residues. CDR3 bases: TGTGCCAGCAGTGTCGGAGGTTTTCTGAATTCACCCCTCCACTTT. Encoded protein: CASSVGGFLNSPLHF.

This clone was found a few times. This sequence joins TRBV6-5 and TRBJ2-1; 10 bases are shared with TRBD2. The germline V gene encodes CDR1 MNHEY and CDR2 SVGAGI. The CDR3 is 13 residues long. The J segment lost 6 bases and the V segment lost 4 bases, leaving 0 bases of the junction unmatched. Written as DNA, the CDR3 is TGTGCCAGCAGTTGGACTAGCGGCAATGAGCAGTTCTTC. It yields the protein CASSWTSGNEQFF.

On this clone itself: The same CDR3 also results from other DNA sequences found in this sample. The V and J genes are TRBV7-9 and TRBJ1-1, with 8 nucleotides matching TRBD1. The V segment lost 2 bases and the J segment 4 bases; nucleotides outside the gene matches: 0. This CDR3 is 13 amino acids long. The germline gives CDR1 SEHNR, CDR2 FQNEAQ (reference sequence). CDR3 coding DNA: TGTGCCAGCAGCTTAACAGGGGGCACTGAAGCTTTCTTT. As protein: CASSLTGGTEAFF.

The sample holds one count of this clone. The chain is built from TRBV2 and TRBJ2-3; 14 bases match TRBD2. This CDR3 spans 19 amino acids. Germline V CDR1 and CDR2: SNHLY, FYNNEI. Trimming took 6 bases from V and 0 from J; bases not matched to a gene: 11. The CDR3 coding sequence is TGTGCCAGCAGGCTTTCGCGACTAGCGGGAGGGTCCAGCACAGATACGCAGTATTTT. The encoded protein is CASRLSRLAGGSSTDTQYF.

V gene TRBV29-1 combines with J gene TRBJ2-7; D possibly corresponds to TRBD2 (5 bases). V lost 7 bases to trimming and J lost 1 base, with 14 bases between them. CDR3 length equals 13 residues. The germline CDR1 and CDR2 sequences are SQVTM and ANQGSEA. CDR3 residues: CSASEGESYEQYF. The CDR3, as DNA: TGCAGCGCCTCCGAGGGAGAATCCTACGAGCAGTACTTC.

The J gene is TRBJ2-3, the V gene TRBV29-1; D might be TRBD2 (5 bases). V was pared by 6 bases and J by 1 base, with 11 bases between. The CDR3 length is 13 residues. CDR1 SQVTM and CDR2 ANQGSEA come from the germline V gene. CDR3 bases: TGCAGCGTCGGACTGACTGGCACAGATACGCAGTATTTT. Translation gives CSVGLTGTDTQYF.

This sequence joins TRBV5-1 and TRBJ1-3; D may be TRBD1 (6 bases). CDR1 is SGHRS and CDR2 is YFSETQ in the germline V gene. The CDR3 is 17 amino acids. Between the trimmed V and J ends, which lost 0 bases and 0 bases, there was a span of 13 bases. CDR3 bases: TGCGCCAGCAGCTTGGGGGGGCAGCCGAGCTCTGGAAACACCATATATTTT. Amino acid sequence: CASSLGGQPSSGNTIYF.

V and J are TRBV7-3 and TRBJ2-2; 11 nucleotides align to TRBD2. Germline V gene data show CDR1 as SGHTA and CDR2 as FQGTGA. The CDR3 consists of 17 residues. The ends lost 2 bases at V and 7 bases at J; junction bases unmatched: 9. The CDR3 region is CASSLGVAGGPHGELFF. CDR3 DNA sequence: TGTGCCAGCAGCTTAGGGGTAGCGGGAGGGCCGCACGGGGAGCTGTTTTTT.

This chain's CDR3 is CASSTGFRETQYF. CDR3 sequence (DNA): TGTGCCAGCAGTACAGGATTTCGGGAGACCCAGTACTTC. The chain uses TRBV11-3 and TRBJ2-5; a weak D match, TRBD1 (5 bases). The length of the CDR3 is 13 residues. The germline gives CDR1 SGHNT, CDR2 YENEEA. With 6 bases removed from V and 5 bases from J, the gap between germline ends came to 13 bases.

Here the CDR3 reads CASRASGTDTQYF. The CDR3 bases are TGTGCCAGCAGAGCTAGCGGCACAGATACGCAGTATTTT. The chain employs TRBV27 and TRBJ2-3; D is possibly TRBD2 (6 bases). The CDR3 sequence is 13 residues long. Germline CDR1 MNHEY, CDR2 SMNVEV (reference sequence). V was clipped by 6 bases and J by 1 base, with 8 bases between them.

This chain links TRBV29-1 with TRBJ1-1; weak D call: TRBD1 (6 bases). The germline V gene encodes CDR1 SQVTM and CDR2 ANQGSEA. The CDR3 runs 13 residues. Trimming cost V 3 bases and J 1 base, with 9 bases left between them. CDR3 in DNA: TGCAGCGTTGACAGGGGCGCGAACACTGAAGCTTTCTTT. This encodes CSVDRGANTEAFF.

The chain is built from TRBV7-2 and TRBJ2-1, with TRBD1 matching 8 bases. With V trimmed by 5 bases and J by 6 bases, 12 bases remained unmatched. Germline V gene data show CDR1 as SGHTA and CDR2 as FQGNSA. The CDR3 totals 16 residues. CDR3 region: CASSQNSGQVSNEQFF. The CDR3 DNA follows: TGTGCCAGCAGCCAGAACTCGGGACAGGTCTCCAATGAGCAGTTCTTC. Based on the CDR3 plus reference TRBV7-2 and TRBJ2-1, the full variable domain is GAGVSQSPSNKVTEKGKDVELRCDPISGHTALYWYRQSLGQGLEFLIYFQGNSAPDKSGLPSDRFSAERTGGSVSTLTIQRTQQEDSAVYLCASSQNSGQVSNEQFFGPGTRLTVL.

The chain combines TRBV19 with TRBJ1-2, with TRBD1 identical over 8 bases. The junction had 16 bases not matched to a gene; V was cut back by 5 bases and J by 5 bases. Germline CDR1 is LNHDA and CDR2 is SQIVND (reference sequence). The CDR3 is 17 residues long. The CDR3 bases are TGTGCCAGTAGTGAGTACCCACTGGACAGGGATAGTTATGGCTACACCTTC. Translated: CASSEYPLDRDSYGYTF.

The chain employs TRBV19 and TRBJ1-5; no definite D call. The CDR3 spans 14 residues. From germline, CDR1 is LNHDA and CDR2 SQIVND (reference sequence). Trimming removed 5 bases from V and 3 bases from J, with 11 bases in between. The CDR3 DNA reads TGTGCCAGTAGTTCCTGGGCGCTCAATCAGCCCCAGCATTTT. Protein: CASSSWALNQPQHF. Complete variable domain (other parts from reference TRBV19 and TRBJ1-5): DGGITQSPKYLFRKEGQNVTLSCEQNLNHDAMYWYRQDPGQGLRLIYYSQIVNDFQKGDIAEGYSVSREKKESFPLTVTSAQKNPTAFYLCASSSWALNQPQHFGDGTRLSIL.

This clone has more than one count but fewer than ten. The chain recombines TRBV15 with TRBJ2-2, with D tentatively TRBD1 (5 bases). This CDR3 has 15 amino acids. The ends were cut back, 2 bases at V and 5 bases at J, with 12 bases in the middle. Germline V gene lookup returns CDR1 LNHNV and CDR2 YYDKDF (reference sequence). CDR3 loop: CATSRFQGNTGELFF. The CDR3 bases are TGTGCCACCAGCAGATTCCAGGGTAATACCGGGGAGCTGTTTTTT.

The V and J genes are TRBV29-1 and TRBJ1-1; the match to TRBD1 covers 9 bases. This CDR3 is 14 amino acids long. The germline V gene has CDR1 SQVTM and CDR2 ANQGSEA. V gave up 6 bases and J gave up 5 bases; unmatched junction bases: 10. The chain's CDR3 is CSVDPGTGQTEAFF. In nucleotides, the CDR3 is TGCAGCGTCGACCCCGGGACAGGGCAAACTGAAGCTTTCTTT.

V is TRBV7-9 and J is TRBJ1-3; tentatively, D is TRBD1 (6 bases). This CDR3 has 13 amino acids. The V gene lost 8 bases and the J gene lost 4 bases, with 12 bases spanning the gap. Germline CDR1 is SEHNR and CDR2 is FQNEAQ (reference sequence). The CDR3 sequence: CASGTGSGNTIYF. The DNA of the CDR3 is TGTGCCAGCGGTACAGGGTCAGGAAACACCATATATTTT.

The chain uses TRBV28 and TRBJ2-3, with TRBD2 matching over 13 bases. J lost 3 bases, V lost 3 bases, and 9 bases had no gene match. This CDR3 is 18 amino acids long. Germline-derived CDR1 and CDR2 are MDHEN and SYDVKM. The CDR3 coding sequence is TGTGCCAGCAGTTTGTGGGGGACTAGCGGGGAGGTAACAGATACGCAGTATTTT. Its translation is CASSLWGTSGEVTDTQYF.

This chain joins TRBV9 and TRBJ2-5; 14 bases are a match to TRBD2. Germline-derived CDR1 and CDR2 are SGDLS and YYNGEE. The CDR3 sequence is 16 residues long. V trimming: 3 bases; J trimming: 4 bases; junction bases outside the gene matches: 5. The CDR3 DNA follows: TGTGCCAGCAGCGCGGCCGGGACTAGCGGGAGAGAGACCCAGTACTTC. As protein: CASSAAGTSGRETQYF.

Written as DNA, the CDR3 is TGTGCCAGCAGGGACAGGGGGCCCTACAATGAGCAGTTCTTC. Its protein is CASRDRGPYNEQFF. This sequence joins TRBV6-1 and TRBJ2-1; 11 nucleotides align to TRBD1. The germline V gene encodes CDR1 MNHNS and CDR2 SASEGT. Unmatched junction bases numbered 0, after V lost 6 bases and J lost 2 bases. This CDR3 has 14 amino acids.

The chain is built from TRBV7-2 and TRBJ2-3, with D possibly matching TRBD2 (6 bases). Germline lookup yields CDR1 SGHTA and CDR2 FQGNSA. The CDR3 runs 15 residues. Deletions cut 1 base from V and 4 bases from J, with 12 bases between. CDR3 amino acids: CASSLVAGLPDTQYF. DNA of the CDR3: TGTGCCAGCAGCTTAGTTGCGGGACTCCCAGATACGCAGTATTTT.

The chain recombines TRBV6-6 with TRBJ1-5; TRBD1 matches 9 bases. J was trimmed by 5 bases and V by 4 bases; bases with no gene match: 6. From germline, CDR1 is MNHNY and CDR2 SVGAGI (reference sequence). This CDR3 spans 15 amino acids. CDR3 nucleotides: TGTGCCAGCAGTTCATCCGGGACAGGGCATCAGCCCCAGCATTTT. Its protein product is CASSSSGTGHQPQHF.

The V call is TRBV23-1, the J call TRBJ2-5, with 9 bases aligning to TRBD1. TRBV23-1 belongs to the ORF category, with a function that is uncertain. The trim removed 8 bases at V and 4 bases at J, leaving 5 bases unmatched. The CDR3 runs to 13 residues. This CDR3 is CASATDRGETQYF. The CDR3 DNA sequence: TGCGCCAGCGCAACGGACAGGGGAGAGACCCAGTACTTC.

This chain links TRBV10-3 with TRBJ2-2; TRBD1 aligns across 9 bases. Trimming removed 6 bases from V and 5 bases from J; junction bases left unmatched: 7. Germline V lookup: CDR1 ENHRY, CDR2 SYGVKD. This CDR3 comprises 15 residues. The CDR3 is CAISRGQGGTGELFF. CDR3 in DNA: TGTGCCATCAGCCGGGGACAGGGAGGTACCGGGGAGCTGTTTTTT.

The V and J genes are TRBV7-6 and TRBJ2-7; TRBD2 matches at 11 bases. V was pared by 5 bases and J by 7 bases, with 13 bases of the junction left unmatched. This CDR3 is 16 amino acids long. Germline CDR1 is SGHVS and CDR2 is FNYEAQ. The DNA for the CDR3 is TGTGCCAGCAGCCGATATCCCGTGGTAGCGGGGGGGGAGCAGTACTTC. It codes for CASSRYPVVAGGEQYF.

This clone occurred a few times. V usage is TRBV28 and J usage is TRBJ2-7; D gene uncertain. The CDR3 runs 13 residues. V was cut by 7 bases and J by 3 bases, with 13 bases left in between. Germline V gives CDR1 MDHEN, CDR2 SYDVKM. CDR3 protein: CASTLRVDYEQYF. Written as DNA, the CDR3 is TGTGCCAGCACCCTACGGGTCGACTACGAGCAGTACTTC.

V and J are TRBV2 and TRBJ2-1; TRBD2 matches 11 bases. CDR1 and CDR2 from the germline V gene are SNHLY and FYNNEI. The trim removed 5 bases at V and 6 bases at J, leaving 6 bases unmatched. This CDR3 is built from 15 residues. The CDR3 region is CASSLTSGRLNEQFF. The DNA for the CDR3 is TGTGCCAGCAGTCTTACTAGCGGGAGACTCAATGAGCAGTTCTTC. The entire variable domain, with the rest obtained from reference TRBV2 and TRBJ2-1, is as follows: EPEVTQTPSHQVTQMGQEVILRCVPISNHLYFYWYRQILGQKVEFLVSFYNNEISEKSEIFDDQFSVERPDGSNFTLKIRSTKLEDSAMYFCASSLTSGRLNEQFFGPGTRLTVL.

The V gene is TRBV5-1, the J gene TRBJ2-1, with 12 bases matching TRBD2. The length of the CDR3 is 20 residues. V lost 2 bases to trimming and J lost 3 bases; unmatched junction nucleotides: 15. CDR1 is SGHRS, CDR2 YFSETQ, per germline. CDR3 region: CASSFVGLGTSGHFYNEQFF. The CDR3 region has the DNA TGCGCCAGCAGCTTTGTGGGTCTTGGGACTAGCGGGCATTTCTACAATGAGCAGTTCTTC.